The entry below describes one T cell receptor beta chain. The CDR3 extends over 14 amino acids. V lost 0 bases to trimming and J lost 7 bases, with 15 bases between them. Per the germline V gene, CDR1 is GTSNPN and CDR2 is SVGIG (reference sequence). The authors sequenced TCR beta from blood CD8+ and CD4+ T cells. Random-hexamer reverse transcription was applied to about 0.5 to 1 ug RNA. Amplification of TCR beta CDR3 was carried out by immunoSEQ multiplex PCR, which covered 54 Vbeta and 13 Jbeta segments. TCRdb analysed the immunoSEQ multiplex PCR reads with MiXCR anew, one entry per CDR3 protein. There are 150,000 to 250,000 distinct CDR3 sequences in the sample; nearly 95% occur only once, and just under 0.095% lies in the top ten. This entry comes from a study of CD8 T cells in Susac syndrome.

The clonotype originates from a human donor with multiple sclerosis. The chain recombines TRBV30 with TRBJ1-2; a weak D match, TRBD1 (5 bases). Sequenced: CD4+ T cells from PBMCs. CDR3 in DNA: TGTGCCTGGAGTGTACAGGAGGGTCTTGGTGGCTACACCTTC. As protein: CAWSVQEGLGGYTF.